This entry lists 2 T cell receptor beta chains sequenced from one sample in a study of OX40 agonist ivuxolimab in advanced cancers. The data were produced by immunoSEQ multiplex PCR, yet TCRdb's version contains in-frame clones alone and is incomplete. Of about 95,000 clones in the sample, 75% to 90% were seen once. The specimen comprised CD4+ or CD8+ T cells sorted from blood, sampled in a trial of the OX40 agonist ivuxolimab. The receptors were gathered from an adult with an advanced solid tumor such as melanoma, head and neck, liver or kidney cancer.

CDR3 in amino acids: CASSLGTDFPYF. In DNA, the CDR3 is TGTGCCAGCAGTTTAGGAACAGACTTTCCGTACTTC. The chain combines TRBV28 with TRBJ2-5; D is uncertain. The CDR3 is made up of 12 amino acids. V was clipped by 2 bases and J by 13 bases, with 14 bases between them. Germline-derived CDR1 and CDR2 are MDHEN and SYDVKM.

The chain couples TRBV18 to TRBJ2-1; D gene uncertain. V lost 0 bases and J 2 bases, leaving 8 bases between the germline ends. Per germline, CDR1 KGHSH and CDR2 LQKENI. This CDR3 is built from 15 residues. In DNA, the CDR3 is TGTGCCAGCTCACCACCTAGCTTTACCTACAATGAGCAGTTCTTC. This encodes CASSPPSFTYNEQFF. Full variable domain (outside the CDR3, taken from reference TRBV18 and TRBJ2-1): NAGVMQNPRHLVRRRGQEARLRCSPMKGHSHVYWYRQLPEEGLKFMVYLQKENIIDESGMPKERFSAEFPKEGPSILRIQQVVRGDSAAYFCASSPPSFTYNEQFFGPGTRLTVL.